One sample yielded the 17 T cell receptor beta chains listed below, sequenced in a study of shared clonotypes between healthy human individuals. This table comes from immunoSEQ multiplex PCR, and its TCRdb copy is limited to in-frame clones, with some not included. The sample comprises about 1.1 million clones, approximately 80% of which are singletons, and 0.5% to 0.6% rests with the top ten. Sequences were obtained from memory CD4+ T cells from PBMCs. This sample's subset: CD45RA-negative fraction. These receptors were collected from a man between 18 and 29 years old in good health. Some clones in this sample may be carry-over from other donors' samples.

The chain uses TRBV5-1 and TRBJ2-3; TRBD1 matches at 10 bases. Germline V gene data show CDR1 as SGHRS and CDR2 as YFSETQ. Losses at the gene ends were 4 bases for V and 7 bases for J; bases not matched to a gene: 12. This CDR3 contains 16 residues. CDR3 nucleotides: TGCGCCAGCAGCCCCGACATCGGGACAGGGGTGAATACGCAGTATTTT. Encoded protein: CASSPDIGTGVNTQYF.

The chain uses TRBV7-9 and TRBJ2-1; 9 bases are a match to TRBD2. Germline loops: CDR1 SEHNR, CDR2 FQNEAQ (reference sequence). The CDR3 covers 12 residues. Trimming took 3 bases from V and 16 from J; bases not matched to a gene: 7. As DNA, the CDR3 is TGTGCCAGCAGCTTGGCGGGAGGGCCTCATTTCTTC. Translated, it gives CASSLAGGPHFF.

The V and J genes are TRBV11-3 and TRBJ2-1; no definite D call. Germline V gene data show CDR1 as SGHNT and CDR2 as YENEEA. The ends were cut back, 4 bases at V and 7 bases at J, with 11 bases in the middle. There are 13 residues in the CDR3. CDR3: CASSSRVSNEQFF. In DNA form, the CDR3 reads TGTGCCAGCAGCTCCCGTGTCTCAAATGAGCAGTTCTTC. The whole variable domain, remainder taken from reference TRBV11-3 and TRBJ2-1, is EAGVVQSPRYKIIEKKQPVAFWCNPISGHNTLYWYLQNLGQGPELLIRYENEEAVDDSQLPKDRFSAERLKGVDSTLKIQPAELGDSAVYLCASSSRVSNEQFFGPGTRLTVL.

This rearrangement joins TRBV7-9 to TRBJ2-2, with a weak D call TRBD2 (6 bases). This CDR3 region has 16 residues. Trimming cost V 6 bases and J 2 bases, with 16 bases left between them. Germline CDR1 SEHNR, CDR2 FQNEAQ (reference sequence). For the CDR3, the DNA is TGTGCCAGCAGTTCCCCCGGGAGCCTAAACACCGGGGAGCTGTTTTTT. Encoded protein: CASSSPGSLNTGELFF.

The chain links TRBV30 to TRBJ2-2, with 7 bases that match TRBD1. V was clipped by 5 bases and J by 0 bases; unmatched bases: 6. Germline V gene sequence: CDR1 GTSNPN, CDR2 SVGIG (reference sequence). The CDR3 extends over 15 amino acids. The CDR3 DNA reads TGTGCCTGGTGGGACAGAAAAACGAACACCGGGGAGCTGTTTTTT. Its protein product is CAWWDRKTNTGELFF.

This chain uses TRBV10-1 with TRBJ2-3; a possible D gene is TRBD2 (6 bases). Germline CDR1 reads WNHNN; CDR2 reads SYGVQD (reference sequence). This CDR3 comprises 10 residues. The CDR3 here is CVREADTQYF. CDR3 in DNA: TGCGTAAGGGAGGCAGATACGCAGTATTTT.

V gene TRBV7-3 combines with J gene TRBJ2-1; 14 nucleotides line up with TRBD2. The CDR3 is made up of 21 amino acids. Germline V gene data show CDR1 as SGHTA and CDR2 as FQGTGA. The V gene end was trimmed by 0 bases and the J gene end by 6 bases; junction bases not matched to a gene: 16. The CDR3 here is CASSLTDAGLAGATWVNEQFF. For the CDR3, the DNA is TGTGCCAGCAGCTTAACCGACGCGGGACTAGCGGGAGCAACCTGGGTCAATGAGCAGTTCTTC. Using reference TRBV7-3 and TRBJ2-1 for the parts outside the CDR3, the full variable domain is GAGVSQTPSNKVTEKGKYVELRCDPISGHTALYWYRQSLGQGPEFLIYFQGTGAADDSGLPNDRFFAVRPEGSVSTLKIQRTERGDSAVYLCASSLTDAGLAGATWVNEQFFGPGTRLTVL.

This chain joins TRBV2 and TRBJ2-5; no definite D call. Trimming left V 8 bases short and J 4 bases short, with 11 bases between. The CDR3 has 12 residues. From germline, CDR1 is SNHLY and CDR2 FYNNEI. The CDR3 coding sequence is TGTGCCAGCTCGGCAGGAACAGAGACCCAGTACTTC. Translating gives CASSAGTETQYF. Full variable domain (missing parts from reference TRBV2 and TRBJ2-5): EPEVTQTPSHQVTQMGQEVILRCVPISNHLYFYWYRQILGQKVEFLVSFYNNEISEKSEIFDDQFSVERPDGSNFTLKIRSTKLEDSAMYFCASSAGTETQYFGPGTRLLVL.

This chain joins TRBV7-3 and TRBJ2-1; D possibly uses TRBD1 or TRBD2 (6 bases each). The V end was cut by 5 bases, the J end by 0 bases, with 14 bases between. This CDR3 is 16 amino acids long. CDR1 and CDR2 from the germline V gene are SGHTA and FQGTGA. CDR3 in amino acids: CASSLSGASSYNEQFF. The CDR3 DNA sequence: TGTGCCAGCAGCCTTTCGGGGGCTAGCTCCTACAATGAGCAGTTCTTC.

The gene calls are TRBV10-3 and TRBJ2-5, with 10 bases aligning to TRBD2. Germline trimming cut 9 bases from V and 4 bases from J; bases unmatched to any gene: 8. The germline CDR1 and CDR2 sequences are ENHRY and SYGVKD. The CDR3 is 14 residues long. DNA of the CDR3: TGTGCCATTACCAGCGGGAGGGCCGGAGAGACCCAGTACTTC. Protein sequence: CAITSGRAGETQYF.

The gene calls are TRBV10-3 and TRBJ1-1; 11 nucleotides line up with TRBD1. CDR1 ENHRY and CDR2 SYGVKD come from the germline V gene. The V segment lost 6 bases and the J segment 0 bases; nucleotides outside the gene matches: 9. CDR3 length equals 17 residues. The CDR3 protein is CAISRGQGGFVNTEAFF. CDR3 in DNA: TGTGCCATCAGCCGGGGACAGGGGGGTTTTGTGAACACTGAAGCTTTCTTT.

The CDR3: CASSLVPEWDRGTSGYNEQFF. The CDR3 DNA follows: TGCGCCAGCAGCTTGGTTCCCGAGTGGGATCGAGGGACTAGCGGATACAATGAGCAGTTCTTC. This sequence joins TRBV5-1 and TRBJ2-1, with 11 bases fitting TRBD2. With V trimmed by 0 bases and J by 4 bases, 18 bases remained unmatched. From germline, CDR1 is SGHRS and CDR2 YFSETQ. CDR3 length: 21 residues.

In the case of this clone: The identical CDR3 is also encoded by other nucleotide sequences in the sample. V is TRBV7-3 and J is TRBJ2-5, with TRBD2 matching over 8 bases. The V segment lost 1 base and the J segment 1 base; nucleotides outside the gene matches: 5. The germline V gene encodes CDR1 SGHTA and CDR2 FQGTGA. The CDR3 covers 16 residues. In DNA form, the CDR3 reads TGTGCCAGCAGCTTAAACCCCCTAGCGGGCCAAGAGACCCAGTACTTC. Its translation: CASSLNPLAGQETQYF.

The chain couples TRBV9 to TRBJ2-2; D gene unclear. Germline assignment: CDR1 SGDLS and CDR2 YYNGEE. V lost 1 base and J 6 bases, leaving 19 bases between the germline ends. The CDR3 consists of 17 residues. Here the CDR3 DNA reads TGTGCCAGCAGCGTAAAAAGGGCTACTACGGCTCCCGGGGAGCTGTTTTTT. Translating it yields CASSVKRATTAPGELFF.

The genes are TRBV6-5 and TRBJ1-3, with 9 bases lining up with TRBD1. CDR1 is MNHEY and CDR2 is SVGAGI in the germline V gene. The CDR3 runs to 14 residues. V shed 10 bases and J 7 bases; nucleotides not matched to a gene: 11. The CDR3 here is CATRSGTGLNTIYF. The CDR3 DNA reads TGTGCCACCCGTTCGGGGACAGGGCTCAACACCATATATTTT.

This clone was recorded a few times. Different DNA sequences within this sample yield the same CDR3. V is TRBV28 and J is TRBJ2-5; 8 positions agree with TRBD2. Trimming took 0 bases from V and 2 from J; bases not matched to a gene: 2. This CDR3 is 15 amino acids long. Per the germline V gene, CDR1 is MDHEN and CDR2 is SYDVKM. The chain's CDR3 is CASSLWTGGQETQYF. For the CDR3, the DNA is TGTGCCAGCAGTTTATGGACGGGAGGGCAAGAGACCCAGTACTTC.

V is TRBV6-1 and J is TRBJ2-1; 11 nucleotides match TRBD2. This CDR3 contains 18 residues. The germline gives CDR1 MNHNS, CDR2 SASEGT. V lost 4 bases to trimming and J lost 3 bases; unmatched junction nucleotides: 11. The CDR3 is CASSARLAGRVFYNEQFF. In DNA form, the CDR3 reads TGTGCCAGCAGTGCCCGACTAGCGGGACGGGTTTTCTACAATGAGCAGTTCTTC.